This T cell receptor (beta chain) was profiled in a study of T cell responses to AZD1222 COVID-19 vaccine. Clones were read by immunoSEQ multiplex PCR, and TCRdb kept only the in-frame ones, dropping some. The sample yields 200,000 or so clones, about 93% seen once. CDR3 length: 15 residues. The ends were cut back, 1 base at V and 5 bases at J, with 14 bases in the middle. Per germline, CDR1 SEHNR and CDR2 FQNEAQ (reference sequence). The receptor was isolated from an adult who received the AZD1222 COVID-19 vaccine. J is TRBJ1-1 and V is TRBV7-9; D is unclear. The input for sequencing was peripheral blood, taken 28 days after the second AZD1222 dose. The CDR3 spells CASSLGPSGWTEAFF. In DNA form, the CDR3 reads TGTGCCAGCAGCTTAGGCCCATCAGGTTGGACTGAAGCTTTCTTT.